A single T cell receptor (beta chain) is shown here with its context. Its antigen remains unidentified. V lost 6 bases to trimming and J lost 5 bases; unmatched junction nucleotides: 14. The CDR3 sequence is 17 residues long. CDR1 and CDR2 (germline): MDHEN, SYDVKM. PCR used 60 Vbeta primers and 13 Jbeta primers. Some clones are missing from TCRdb's copy, which holds only in-frame ones; the method was immunoSEQ multiplex PCR. The sample records approximately 150,000 clones, about 84% being singletons. The data stem from a study of cytomegalovirus exposure and HLA in healthy donors. Study-level information: Most donors, about 77% of around 400 genotyped, fell in the Caucasian-associated ancestry cluster. Points from the study as a whole: A reported reduction in N-insertions relative to the approximately 640-donor mean was seen in an Asian-associated ancestry cluster in a later analysis.

The source material was PBMCs. The chain combines TRBV28 with TRBJ2-3; 10 bases map to TRBD2. The receptor's source is a man in his fifties in good health and CMV-seropositive. Here the CDR3 DNA reads TGTGCCAGCAGCGGAGGCGGCTTAGCGGGGGGTATAGATACGCAGTATTTT. Translation: CASSGGGLAGGIDTQYF.